This TCR beta chain was documented in a study of cytomegalovirus exposure and HLA in healthy donors. Study-wide findings and caveats: It was confirmed in vitro that a few of the CMV-associated chains were specific for CMV antigens. A missense DCLRE1C variant was associated with V- and J-gene trimming of TCR beta chains in a later analysis, and an independent cohort replicated the association. Associated with cytomegalovirus, according to the listing, were some 150 TCR beta chains.

The CDR3 totals 19 residues. Germline-derived CDR1 and CDR2 are LGHNA and YSLEER. The V end was cut by 1 base, the J end by 4 bases, with 24 bases between. Researchers ran the PCR with 60 Vbeta and 13 Jbeta primers. Per the original data handling: Approximately 79 million unique TCR beta chains, about 10 million of them shared, were counted by a later analysis. Assay: immunoSEQ multiplex PCR; the TCRdb copy retains only in-frame clones and omits some. D and trimming come from the DNA, and the V and J calls and clone size come from that table. The sample carries 85,000 to 100,000 clones, roughly two thirds recorded once. Remarks on this clone: Its antigen is unidentified.

The J gene is TRBJ2-3, the V gene TRBV4-3, with D tentatively TRBD2 (6 bases). The material sequenced was PBMCs. This TCR was sampled from a woman in her twenties or thirties in good health and CMV-seronegative. CDR3 nucleotide sequence: TGCGCCAGCAGCCAAGGGGGAGGCTGGTTCGCGGGATTCCCAGATACGCAGTATTTT. Translation: CASSQGGGWFAGFPDTQYF.